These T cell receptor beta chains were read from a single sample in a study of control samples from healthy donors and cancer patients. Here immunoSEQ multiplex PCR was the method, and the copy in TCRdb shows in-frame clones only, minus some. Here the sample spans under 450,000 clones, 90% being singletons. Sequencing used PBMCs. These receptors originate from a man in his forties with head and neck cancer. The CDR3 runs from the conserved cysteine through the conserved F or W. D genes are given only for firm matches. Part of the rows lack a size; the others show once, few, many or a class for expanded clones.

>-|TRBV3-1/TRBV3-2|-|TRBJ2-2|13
CASSPRSGGELFF
TGTGCCAGCAGCCCCCGATCGGGCGGGGAGCTGTTTTTT
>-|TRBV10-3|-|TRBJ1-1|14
CAISESWGNTEAFF
TGTGCCATCAGTGAGTCGTGGGGGAACACTGAAGCTTTCTTT
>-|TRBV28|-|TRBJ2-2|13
CASSLRVPGELFF
TGTGCCAGCTCCCTTAGGGTCCCCGGGGAGCTGTTTTTT
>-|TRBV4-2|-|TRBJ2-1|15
CASSPRDNSYNEQFF
TGTGCCAGCAGCCCCCGGGATAACTCCTACAATGAGCAGTTCTTC
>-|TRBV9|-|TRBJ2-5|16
CASSGGLLPGQETQYF
TGTGCCAGCAGCGGAGGCCTCCTGCCGGGGCAAGAGACCCAGTACTTC
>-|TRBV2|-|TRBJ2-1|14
CASSRGEPSGEQFF
TGTGCCAGCAGTAGGGGAGAACCCTCGGGTGAGCAGTTCTTC
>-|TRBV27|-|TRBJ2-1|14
CASSESGSYNEQFF
TGTGCCAGCAGTGAGTCCGGGAGTTACAATGAGCAGTTCTTC
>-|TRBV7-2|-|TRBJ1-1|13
CASSFSEASEAFF
TGTGCCAGCAGCTTTTCGGAGGCCTCTGAAGCTTTCTTT
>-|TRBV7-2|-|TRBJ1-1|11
CASSPHLEAFF
TGTGCCAGCAGCCCACACTTGGAAGCTTTCTTT
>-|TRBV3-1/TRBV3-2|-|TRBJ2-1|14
CASSPGERSWRLFF
TGTGCCAGCAGCCCTGGAGAACGGTCGTGGAGATTGTTCTTC
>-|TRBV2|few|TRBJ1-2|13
CASELDRLYGYTF
TGTGCCAGCGAATTAGACAGGCTCTATGGCTACACCTTC
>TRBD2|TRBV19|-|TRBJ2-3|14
CASTFVPRGGTQYF
TGTGCCAGTACCTTCGTCCCGCGCGGGGGTACGCAGTATTTT
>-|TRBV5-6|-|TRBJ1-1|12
CASSFIRGVSFF
TGTGCCAGCAGCTTCATTCGGGGCGTTTCTTTCTTT
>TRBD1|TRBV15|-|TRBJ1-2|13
CATSRDRDYGYTF
TGTGCCACCAGCAGGGACAGGGACTATGGCTACACCTTC
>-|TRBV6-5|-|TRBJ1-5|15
CASRGPRGDTQPQHF
TGTGCCAGCAGGGGCCCTAGGGGTGATACGCAGCCCCAGCATTTT
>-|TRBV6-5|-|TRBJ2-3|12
CASSPDRQPQYF
TGTGCCAGCAGTCCCGACAGGCAGCCGCAGTATTTT
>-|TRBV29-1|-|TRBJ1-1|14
CSVVDRWGDTEAFF
TGCAGCGTTGTTGACAGGTGGGGGGACACTGAAGCTTTCTTT
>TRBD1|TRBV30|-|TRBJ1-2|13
CAWEDRGLGGYTF
TGTGCCTGGGAGGACAGGGGGCTAGGCGGCTACACCTTC
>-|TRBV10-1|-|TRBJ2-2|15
CASSESSGVLGELFF
TGCGCCAGCAGTGAGTCGTCAGGGGTATTAGGGGAGCTGTTTTTT
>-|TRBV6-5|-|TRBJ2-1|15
CASTPRGGFRNEQFF
TGTGCCAGCACCCCGAGGGGGGGGTTTAGAAATGAGCAGTTCTTC
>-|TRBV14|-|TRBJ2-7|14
CASSQDAIPYEQYF
TGTGCCAGCAGCCAAGATGCGATCCCCTACGAGCAGTACTTC
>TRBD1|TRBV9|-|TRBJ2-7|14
CASSLRTGGYEQYF
TGTGCCAGCAGCCTCAGGACAGGGGGCTACGAGCAGTACTTC